The 8 T cell receptor beta chains in this list originate from one sample, sequenced in a study of blood T cell repertoires in COVID-19. Method: immunoSEQ multiplex PCR; TCRdb's copy keeps in-frame clones and lacks some. Here the sample spans around 130,000 clones, approximately 80% being singletons. The sample comprised peripheral blood. These TCRs come from a human donor in a cohort sampled during active COVID-19.

The chain carries TRBV19 and TRBJ1-5, with 8 bases that match TRBD1. Germline CDR1 LNHDA, CDR2 SQIVND (reference sequence). With 0 bases clipped from V and 7 bases from J, the junction kept 5 bases outside the gene matches. This CDR3 comprises 15 residues. CDR3 loop: CASSIDQGAGQPQHF. The CDR3 DNA follows: TGTGCCAGTAGTATAGATCAGGGGGCGGGGCAGCCCCAGCATTTT.

The chain combines TRBV10-1 with TRBJ2-1; 10 positions agree with TRBD1. Germline V gives CDR1 WNHNN, CDR2 SYGVQD (reference sequence). The CDR3 length is 14 residues. The V gene end was trimmed by 7 bases and the J gene end by 8 bases; junction bases not matched to a gene: 8. The CDR3 here is CASNDRGRLHEQFF. Here the CDR3 DNA reads TGCGCCAGCAACGACAGGGGGCGACTCCATGAGCAGTTCTTC.

On this clone: One end of the junction varies from germline; a read error may be responsible. The chain combines TRBV27 with TRBJ2-7; TRBD1 matches at 9 bases. Germline V gene data show CDR1 as MNHEY and CDR2 as SMNVEV (reference sequence). The CDR3 contains 14 residues. The CDR3 loop reads CASSLTGGQGEPYF. CDR3 sequence (DNA): TGTGCCAGCAGCCTAACAGGGGGCCAAGGCGAGCCGTACTTC.

The chain recombines TRBV18 with TRBJ2-1; 9 bases line up with TRBD1. The CDR3 length is 14 residues. Germline V gives CDR1 KGHSH, CDR2 LQKENI. After removal of 4 bases from V and 7 bases from J, the junction contained 5 bases not matched to a gene. Written as DNA, the CDR3 is TGTGCCAGCTCACTACAGGGGGCTTCGAATGAGCAGTTCTTC. Its protein is CASSLQGASNEQFF.

The chain has TRBV7-6 and TRBJ2-3; no clear D gene. With 1 base removed from V and 1 base from J, the gap between germline ends came to 9 bases. The CDR3 consists of 15 residues. The V gene's germline CDR1 is SGHVS and CDR2 FNYEAQ. The CDR3 DNA reads as TGTGCCAGCAGCTTAGGGGCTTGGGGCACAGATACGCAGTATTTT. Translating it yields CASSLGAWGTDTQYF.

The chain uses TRBV5-8 and TRBJ2-2; D may be TRBD1 (5 bases). Germline V lookup: CDR1 SGHTS, CDR2 YDEGEE. The CDR3 has 13 residues. Trimming stripped 6 bases from V and 1 base from J, with 7 bases between. This CDR3 is CASNQGNTGELFF. The CDR3, as DNA: TGTGCCAGCAACCAGGGGAACACCGGGGAGCTGTTTTTT.

The V gene is TRBV29-1, the J gene TRBJ2-4; possible D gene TRBD1, 6 bases. The V end was cut by 5 bases, the J end by 1 base, with 9 bases between. This CDR3 has 13 residues. CDR1 is SQVTM, CDR2 ANQGSEA, per germline. The chain's CDR3 is CSVQQGAKNIQYF. The CDR3 region has the DNA TGCAGCGTTCAACAGGGCGCCAAAAACATTCAGTACTTC.

The V and J genes are TRBV19 and TRBJ1-2, with 7 bases matching TRBD1. From germline, CDR1 is LNHDA and CDR2 SQIVND (reference sequence). The CDR3 has 15 residues. V lost 6 bases and J lost 4; bases outside the gene matches: 11. CDR3 nucleotides: TGTGCCAGTAGCCAGGACAGGCGGATGACCTATGGCTACACCTTC. Protein: CASSQDRRMTYGYTF.